This T cell receptor (beta chain) was captured by sequencing in a study of shared clonotypes between healthy human individuals. General observations from the study: Memory subsets had estimated richness that was generally smaller than that of naive subsets.

Genomic DNA (from each subset) was split evenly across several immunoSEQ plates. Sorted-subset replicate PCRs used about 200 ng DNA, 25,000 to 30,000 T cell genomes. Sequencing was performed with immunoSEQ multiplex PCR; in TCRdb, only in-frame clones are kept and a portion is missing. The repertoire holds 95,000 to 120,000 clones, with around two thirds as singletons. Comments on this clone: Its antigen is as yet unknown.

The CDR3 length is 15 residues. Germline V gene sequence: CDR1 SGHAT, CDR2 FQNNGV. Sequences were obtained from memory CD8+ T cells sorted from blood. Subset here: CD45RO+ cells pooled with CCR7-negative TemRA cells. The gene calls are TRBV11-2 and TRBJ2-5, with 11 nucleotides matching TRBD2. With the DNA end fitting TRBJ2-7 better, the J assignment may be wrong. This clonotype originated in a woman aged 25 to 39 in good health. In DNA form, the CDR3 reads TGTGCCAGCAGCTTAGCTAGCGGGAGGACCTACGAGCAGTACTTC. Translation: CASSLASGRTYEQYF.